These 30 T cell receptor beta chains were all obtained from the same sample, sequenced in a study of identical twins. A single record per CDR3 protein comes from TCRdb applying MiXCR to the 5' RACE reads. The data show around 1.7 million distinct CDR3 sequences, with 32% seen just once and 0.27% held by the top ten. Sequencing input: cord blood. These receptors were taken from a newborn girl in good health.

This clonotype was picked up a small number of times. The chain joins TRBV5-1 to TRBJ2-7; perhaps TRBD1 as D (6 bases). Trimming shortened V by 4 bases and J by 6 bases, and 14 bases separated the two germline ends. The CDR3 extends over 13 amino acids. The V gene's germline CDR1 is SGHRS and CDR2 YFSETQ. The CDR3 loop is CASSRTVHREQYF. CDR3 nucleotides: TGCGCCAGCAGCCGGACAGTGCATCGCGAGCAGTACTTC.

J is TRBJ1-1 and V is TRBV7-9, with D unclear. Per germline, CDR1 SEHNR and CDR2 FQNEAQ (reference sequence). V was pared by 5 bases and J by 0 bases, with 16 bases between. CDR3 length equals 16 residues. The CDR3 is CASSQSLGSMNTEAFF. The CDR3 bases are TGTGCCAGCAGCCAATCCCTAGGGTCCATGAACACTGAAGCTTTCTTT.

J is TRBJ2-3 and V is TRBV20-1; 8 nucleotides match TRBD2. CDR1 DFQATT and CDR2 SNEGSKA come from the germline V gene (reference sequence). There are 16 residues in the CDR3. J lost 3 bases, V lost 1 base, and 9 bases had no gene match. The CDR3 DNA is TGCAGTGCTAGAGCCTTCGCCGGGAGGGTTACAGATACGCAGTATTTT. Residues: CSARAFAGRVTDTQYF.

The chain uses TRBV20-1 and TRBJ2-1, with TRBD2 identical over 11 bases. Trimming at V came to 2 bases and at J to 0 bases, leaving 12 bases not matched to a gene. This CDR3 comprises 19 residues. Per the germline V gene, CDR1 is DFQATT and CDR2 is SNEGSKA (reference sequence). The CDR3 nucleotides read TGCAGTGCTAGACGGGGGAAGCTAGCGGGGGGAGACTCCTACAATGAGCAGTTCTTC. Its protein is CSARRGKLAGGDSYNEQFF.

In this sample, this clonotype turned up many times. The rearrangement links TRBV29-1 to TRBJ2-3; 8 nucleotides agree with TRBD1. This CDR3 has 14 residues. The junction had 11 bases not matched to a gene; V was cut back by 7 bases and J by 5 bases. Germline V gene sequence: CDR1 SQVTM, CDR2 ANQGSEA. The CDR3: CSAWTGTGGDTQYF. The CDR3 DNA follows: TGCAGCGCCTGGACAGGGACTGGCGGAGATACGCAGTATTTT.

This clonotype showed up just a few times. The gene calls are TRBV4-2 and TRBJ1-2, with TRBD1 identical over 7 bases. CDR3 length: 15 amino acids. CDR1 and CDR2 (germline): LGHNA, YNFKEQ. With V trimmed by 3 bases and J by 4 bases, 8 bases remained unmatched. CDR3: CASSQGVTGTYGYTF. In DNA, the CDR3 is TGTGCCAGCAGCCAGGGTGTGACAGGGACCTATGGCTACACCTTC.

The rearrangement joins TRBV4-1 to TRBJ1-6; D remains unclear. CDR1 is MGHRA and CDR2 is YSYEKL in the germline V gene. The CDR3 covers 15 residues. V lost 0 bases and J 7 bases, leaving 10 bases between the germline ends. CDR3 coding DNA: TGCGCCAGCAGCCAAGAAGAGGAATGGAATTCACCCCTCCACTTT. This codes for CASSQEEEWNSPLHF.

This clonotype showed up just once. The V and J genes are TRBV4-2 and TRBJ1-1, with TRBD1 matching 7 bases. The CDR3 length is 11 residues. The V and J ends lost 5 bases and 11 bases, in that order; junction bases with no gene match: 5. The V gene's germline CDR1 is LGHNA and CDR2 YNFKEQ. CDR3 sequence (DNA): TGTGCCAGCAGCTGGGACAGTTTGGCTTTCTTT. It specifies CASSWDSLAFF.

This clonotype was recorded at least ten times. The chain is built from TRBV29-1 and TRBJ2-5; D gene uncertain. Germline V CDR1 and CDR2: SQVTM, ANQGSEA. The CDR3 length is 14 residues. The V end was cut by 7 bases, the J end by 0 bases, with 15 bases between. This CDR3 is CSARLALYQETQYF. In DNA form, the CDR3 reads TGCAGCGCCCGACTTGCCCTGTACCAAGAGACCCAGTACTTC.

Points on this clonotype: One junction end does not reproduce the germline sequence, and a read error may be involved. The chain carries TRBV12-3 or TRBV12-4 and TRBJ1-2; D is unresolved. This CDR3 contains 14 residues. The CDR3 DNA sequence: TGTGCCAGCAGTTACGAGGGTTCCTGGTATGGCTGCACCTTC. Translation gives CASSYEGSWYGCTF.

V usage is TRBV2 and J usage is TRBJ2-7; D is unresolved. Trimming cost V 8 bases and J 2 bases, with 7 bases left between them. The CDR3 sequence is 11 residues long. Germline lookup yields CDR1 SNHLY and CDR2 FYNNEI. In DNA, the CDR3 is TGTGCCAGCCACCTCCCCTACGAGCAGTACTTC. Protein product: CASHLPYEQYF.

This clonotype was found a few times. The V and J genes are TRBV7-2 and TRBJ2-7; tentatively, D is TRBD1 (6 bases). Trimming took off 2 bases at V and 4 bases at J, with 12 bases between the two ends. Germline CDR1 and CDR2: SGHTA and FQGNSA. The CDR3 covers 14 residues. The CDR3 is CASSLSNRVYEQYF. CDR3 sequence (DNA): TGTGCCAGCAGCTTATCTAACAGGGTTTACGAGCAGTACTTC.

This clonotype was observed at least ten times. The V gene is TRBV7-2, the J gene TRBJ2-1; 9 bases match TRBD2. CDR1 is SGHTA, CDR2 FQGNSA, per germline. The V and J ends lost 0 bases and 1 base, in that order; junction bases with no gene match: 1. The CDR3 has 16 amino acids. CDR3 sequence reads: CASSLASGGSYNEQFF. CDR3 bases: TGTGCCAGCAGCTTAGCTAGCGGGGGATCCTACAATGAGCAGTTCTTC.

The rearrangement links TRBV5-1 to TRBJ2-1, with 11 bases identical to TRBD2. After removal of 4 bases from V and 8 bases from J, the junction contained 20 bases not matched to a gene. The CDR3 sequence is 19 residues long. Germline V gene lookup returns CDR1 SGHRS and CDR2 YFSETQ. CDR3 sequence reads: CASSRSPVYVAGGRDEQFF. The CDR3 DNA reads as TGCGCCAGCAGCCGCTCCCCCGTTTACGTAGCGGGGGGGCGGGATGAGCAGTTCTTC.

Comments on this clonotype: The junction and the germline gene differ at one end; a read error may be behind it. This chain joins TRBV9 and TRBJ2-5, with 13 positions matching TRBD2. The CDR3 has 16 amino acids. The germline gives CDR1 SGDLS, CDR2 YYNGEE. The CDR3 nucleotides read TGTGTCAGCAGCGCAGGGACTAGCGGGGACCAAGAGACCCAGTACTTC. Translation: CVSSAGTSGDQETQYF.

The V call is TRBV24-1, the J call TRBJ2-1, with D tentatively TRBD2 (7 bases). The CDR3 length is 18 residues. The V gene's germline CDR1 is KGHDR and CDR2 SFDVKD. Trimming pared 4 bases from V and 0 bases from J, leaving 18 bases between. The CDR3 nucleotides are TGTGCCACCAGTGACCCGGGACAACTAGCGAGCTCCTACAATGAGCAGTTCTTC. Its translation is CATSDPGQLASSYNEQFF.

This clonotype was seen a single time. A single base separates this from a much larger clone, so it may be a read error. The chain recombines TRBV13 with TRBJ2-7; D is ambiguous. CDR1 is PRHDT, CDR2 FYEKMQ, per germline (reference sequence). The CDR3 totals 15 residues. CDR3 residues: CASSSLDGPTYGQYF. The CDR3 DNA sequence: TGTGCCAGCAGCTCATTGGACGGACCCACCTACGGGCAGTACTTC.

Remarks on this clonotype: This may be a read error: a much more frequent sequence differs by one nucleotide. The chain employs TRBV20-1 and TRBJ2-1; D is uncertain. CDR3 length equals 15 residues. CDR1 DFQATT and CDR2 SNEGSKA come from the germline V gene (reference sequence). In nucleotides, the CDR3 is TGCAGTGCTAGGGAAGACTCCAGGTCCTACAATGAGCAGTCCTTC. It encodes CSAREDSRSYNEQSF.

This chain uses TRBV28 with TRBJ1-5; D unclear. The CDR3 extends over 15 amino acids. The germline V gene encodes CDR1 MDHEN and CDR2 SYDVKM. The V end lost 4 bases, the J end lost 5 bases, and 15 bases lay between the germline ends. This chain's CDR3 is CASSSSGQPYQPQHF. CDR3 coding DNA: TGTGCCAGCAGTTCCTCAGGTCAACCCTATCAGCCCCAGCATTTT.

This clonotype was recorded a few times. CDR3 residues: CASSLGRRTGNQPQHF. CDR3 DNA: TGTGCCAGCAGTCTCGGCCGCCGGACAGGGAATCAGCCCCAGCATTTT. The chain links TRBV28 to TRBJ1-5; 8 bases agree with TRBD1. V lost 5 bases to trimming and J lost 4 bases; unmatched junction nucleotides: 10. The CDR3 loop spans 16 amino acids. The germline CDR1 and CDR2 sequences are MDHEN and SYDVKM.

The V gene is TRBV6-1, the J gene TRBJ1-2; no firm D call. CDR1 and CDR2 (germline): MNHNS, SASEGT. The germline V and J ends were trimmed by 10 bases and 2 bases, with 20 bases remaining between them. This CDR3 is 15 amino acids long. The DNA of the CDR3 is TGTGCCACAACAAGGGCAGCCCCTTTAAACTATGGCTACACCTTC. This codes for CATTRAAPLNYGYTF.

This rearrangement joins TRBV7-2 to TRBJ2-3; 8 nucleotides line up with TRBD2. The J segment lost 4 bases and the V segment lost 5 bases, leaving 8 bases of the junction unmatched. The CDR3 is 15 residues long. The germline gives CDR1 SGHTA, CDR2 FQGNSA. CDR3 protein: CASSRPGLGADTQYF. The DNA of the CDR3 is TGTGCCAGCAGCCGGCCGGGACTAGGGGCAGATACGCAGTATTTT.

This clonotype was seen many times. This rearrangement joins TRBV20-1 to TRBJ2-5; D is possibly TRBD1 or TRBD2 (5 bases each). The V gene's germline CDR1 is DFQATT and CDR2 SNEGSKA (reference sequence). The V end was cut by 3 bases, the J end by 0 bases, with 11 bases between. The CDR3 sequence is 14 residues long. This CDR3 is CSASSPGHQETQYF. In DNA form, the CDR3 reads TGCAGTGCTAGCTCTCCGGGACACCAAGAGACCCAGTACTTC.

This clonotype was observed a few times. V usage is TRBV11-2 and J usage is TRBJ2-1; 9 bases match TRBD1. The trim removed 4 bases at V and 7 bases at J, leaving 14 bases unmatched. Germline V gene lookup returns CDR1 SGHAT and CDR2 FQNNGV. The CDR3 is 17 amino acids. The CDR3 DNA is TGTGCCAGCAGCTACGTCCGAGGGACAGGGTTTCGAAATGAGCAGTTCTTC. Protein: CASSYVRGTGFRNEQFF.

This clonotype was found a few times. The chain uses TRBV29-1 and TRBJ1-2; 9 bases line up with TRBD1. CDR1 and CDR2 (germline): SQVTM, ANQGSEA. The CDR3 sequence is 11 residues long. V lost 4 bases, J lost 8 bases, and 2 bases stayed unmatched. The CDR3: CSVVGQGGYTF. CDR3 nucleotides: TGCAGCGTTGTAGGACAGGGGGGCTACACCTTC.

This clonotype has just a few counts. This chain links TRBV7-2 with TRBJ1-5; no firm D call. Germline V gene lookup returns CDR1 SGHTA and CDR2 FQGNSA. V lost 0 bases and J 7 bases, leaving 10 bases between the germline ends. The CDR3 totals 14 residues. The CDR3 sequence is CASSLARRRQPQHF. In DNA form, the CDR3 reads TGTGCCAGCAGCTTAGCGCGTCGGCGCCAGCCCCAGCATTTT.

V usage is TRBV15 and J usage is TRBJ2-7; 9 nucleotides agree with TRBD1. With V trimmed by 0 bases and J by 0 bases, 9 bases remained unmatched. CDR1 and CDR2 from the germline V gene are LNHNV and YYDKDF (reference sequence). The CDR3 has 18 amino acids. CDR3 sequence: CATSREFSETGGSYEQYF. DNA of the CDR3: TGTGCCACCAGCAGAGAATTTAGTGAGACAGGGGGCTCCTACGAGCAGTACTTC.

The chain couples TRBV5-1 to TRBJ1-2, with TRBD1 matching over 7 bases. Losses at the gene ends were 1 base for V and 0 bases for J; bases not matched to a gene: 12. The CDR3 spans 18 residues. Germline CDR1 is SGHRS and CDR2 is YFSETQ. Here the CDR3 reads CASSLRGPTGLTNYGYTF. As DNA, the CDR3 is TGCGCCAGCAGCTTGAGGGGGCCCACAGGGTTGACTAACTATGGCTACACCTTC.

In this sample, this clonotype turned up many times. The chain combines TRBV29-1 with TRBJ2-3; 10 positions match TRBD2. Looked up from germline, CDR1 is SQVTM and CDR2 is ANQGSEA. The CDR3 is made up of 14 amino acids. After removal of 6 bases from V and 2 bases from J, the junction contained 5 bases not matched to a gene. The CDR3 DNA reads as TGCAGCGTCCTAGCGGGAGAGATCACAGATACGCAGTATTTT. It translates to CSVLAGEITDTQYF.

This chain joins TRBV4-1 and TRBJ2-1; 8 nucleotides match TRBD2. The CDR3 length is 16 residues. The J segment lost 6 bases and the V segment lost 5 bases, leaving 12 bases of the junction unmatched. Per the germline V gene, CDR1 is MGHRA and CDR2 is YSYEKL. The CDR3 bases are TGCGCCAGCAGCAAAGGGGCGAGAGCGGGAGTCAATGAGCAGTTCTTC. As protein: CASSKGARAGVNEQFF.